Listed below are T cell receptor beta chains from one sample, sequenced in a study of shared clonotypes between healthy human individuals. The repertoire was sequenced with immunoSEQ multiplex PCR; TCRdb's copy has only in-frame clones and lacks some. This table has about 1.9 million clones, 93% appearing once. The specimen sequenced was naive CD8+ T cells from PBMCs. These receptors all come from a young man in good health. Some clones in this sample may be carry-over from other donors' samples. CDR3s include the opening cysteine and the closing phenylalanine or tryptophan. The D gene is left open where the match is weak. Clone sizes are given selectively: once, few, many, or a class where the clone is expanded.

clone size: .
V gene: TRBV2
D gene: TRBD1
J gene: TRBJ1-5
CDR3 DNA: TGTGCCAGCAGCGGACAGGACCATAGCAATCAGCCCCAGCATTTT
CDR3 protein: CASSGQDHSNQPQHF

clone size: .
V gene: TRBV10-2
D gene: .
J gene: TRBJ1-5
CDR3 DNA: TGCGCCAGCAGTGAGGCGGGGAATCAGCCCCAGCATTTT
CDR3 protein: CASSEAGNQPQHF

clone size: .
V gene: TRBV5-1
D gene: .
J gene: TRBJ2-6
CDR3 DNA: TGCGCCAGCAGCTTAAGGGAAAGGAACTCTGGGGCCAACGTCCTGACTTTC
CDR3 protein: CASSLRERNSGANVLTF

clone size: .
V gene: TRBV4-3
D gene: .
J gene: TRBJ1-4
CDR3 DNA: TGCGCCAGCAGCCCGGACAGAGCAACTAATGAAAAACTGTTTTTT
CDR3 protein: CASSPDRATNEKLFF

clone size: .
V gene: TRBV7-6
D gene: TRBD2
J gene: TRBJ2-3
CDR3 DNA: TGTGCCATCAGGGGACTAGCGGGCACAGATACGCAGTATTTT
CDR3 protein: CAIRGLAGTDTQYF

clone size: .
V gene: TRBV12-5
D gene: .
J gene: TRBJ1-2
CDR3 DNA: TGTGCTAGTGGTTTTGGAGGAACTTCGGGCGGCTACACCTTC
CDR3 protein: CASGFGGTSGGYTF

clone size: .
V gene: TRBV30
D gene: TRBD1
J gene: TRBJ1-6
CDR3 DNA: TGTGCCTGGAGCGCCACACTGACAGGGCGTAATTCACCCCTCCACTTT
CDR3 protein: CAWSATLTGRNSPLHF

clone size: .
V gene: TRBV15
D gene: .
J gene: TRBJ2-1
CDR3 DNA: TGTGCCACCAGCAGAGATCGGGCTAGCTCCAATGAGCAGTTCTTC
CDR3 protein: CATSRDRASSNEQFF

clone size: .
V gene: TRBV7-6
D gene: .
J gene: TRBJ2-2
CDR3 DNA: TGTGCCAGCAGCCCGAAATGGCCCGGGGAGCTGTTTTTT
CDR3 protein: CASSPKWPGELFF

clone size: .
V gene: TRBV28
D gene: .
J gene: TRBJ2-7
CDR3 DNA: TGTGCCAGCAGGCAGAGCTCCTACGAGCAGTACTTC
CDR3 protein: CASRQSSYEQYF

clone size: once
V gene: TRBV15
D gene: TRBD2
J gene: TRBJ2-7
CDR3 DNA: TGTGCCACCAGCAGAGGAAGGTCACAATCTAGCGGGAGTGGCGGCGAGCAGTACTTC
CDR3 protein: CATSRGRSQSSGSGGEQYF

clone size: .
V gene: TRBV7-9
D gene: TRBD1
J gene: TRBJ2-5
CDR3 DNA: TGTGCCAGCAGCTTTGGGACAGGGGGCTTGGAGACCCAGTACTTC
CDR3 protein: CASSFGTGGLETQYF

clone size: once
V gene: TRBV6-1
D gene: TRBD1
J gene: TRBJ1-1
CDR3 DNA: TGTGCCAGCAGTACACGGGACAGGGCCCACACTGAAGCTTTCTTT
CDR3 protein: CASSTRDRAHTEAFF

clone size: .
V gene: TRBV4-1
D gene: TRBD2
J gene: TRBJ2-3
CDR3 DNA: TGCGCCAGCAGCCAACAGACTAGCGGGAGGACAGATACGCAGTATTTT
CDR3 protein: CASSQQTSGRTDTQYF

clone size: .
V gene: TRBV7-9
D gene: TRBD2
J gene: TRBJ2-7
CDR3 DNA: TGTGCCAGCAGCCGCCCGGGACTAGCACTCCACGAGCAGTACTTC
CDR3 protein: CASSRPGLALHEQYF

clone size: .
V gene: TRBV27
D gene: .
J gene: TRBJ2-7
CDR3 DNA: TGTGCCAGCAGTTCAAAGGCGGGGAACTACGAGCAGTACTTC
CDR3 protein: CASSSKAGNYEQYF

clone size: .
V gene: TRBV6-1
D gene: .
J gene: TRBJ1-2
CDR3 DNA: TGTGCCACGGAAGTCAGGGTCGTCTTCGGTGGCTACACCTTC
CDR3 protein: CATEVRVVFGGYTF

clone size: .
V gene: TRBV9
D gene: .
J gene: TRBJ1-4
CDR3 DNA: TGTGCCAGCAGCGTAGCGGGCTTTGCAACTAATGAAAAACTGTTTTTT
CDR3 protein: CASSVAGFATNEKLFF

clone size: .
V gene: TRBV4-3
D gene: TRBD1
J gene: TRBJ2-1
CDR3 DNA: TGCGCCAGCAGCCCGAACAGGGGGATGAATGAGCAGTTCTTC
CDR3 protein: CASSPNRGMNEQFF

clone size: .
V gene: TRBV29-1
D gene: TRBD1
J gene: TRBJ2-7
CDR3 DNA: TGCAGCGTGTCCGGGACAGGGCCCTACGAGCAGTACTTC
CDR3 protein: CSVSGTGPYEQYF

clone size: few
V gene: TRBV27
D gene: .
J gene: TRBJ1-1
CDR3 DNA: TGTGCCAGCAGTTCACGCCCCAGCGGACCGAACACTGAAGCTTTCTTT
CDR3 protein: CASSSRPSGPNTEAFF

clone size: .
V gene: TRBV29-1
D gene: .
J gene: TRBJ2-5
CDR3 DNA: TGCAGCGTTGGACCCCAGTACTTC
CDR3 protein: CSVGPQYF

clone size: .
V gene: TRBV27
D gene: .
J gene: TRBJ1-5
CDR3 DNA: TGTGCCAGCAGTCCCCTTCCAGGGGAACTCAATCAGCCCCAGCATTTT
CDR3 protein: CASSPLPGELNQPQHF

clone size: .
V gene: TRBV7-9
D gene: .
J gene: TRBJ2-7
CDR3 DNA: TGTGCCGGAGCTTACGTCGGCAGCTACGAGCAGTACTTC
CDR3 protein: CAGAYVGSYEQYF

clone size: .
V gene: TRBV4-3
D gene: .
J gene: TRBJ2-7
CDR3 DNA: TGCGCCAGCAGCCAAGATCTGGACAGCTCCTACGAGCAGTACTTC
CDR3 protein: CASSQDLDSSYEQYF

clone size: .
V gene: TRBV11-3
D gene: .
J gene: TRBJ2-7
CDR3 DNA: TGTGCCAGCAGCATCCAATCCTCCGGAGGGGAGCAGTACTTC
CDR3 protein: CASSIQSSGGEQYF

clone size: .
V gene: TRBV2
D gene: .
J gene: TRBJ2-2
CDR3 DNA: TGTGCCAGCAGCCAAGCTCCGCCTTGGGAGCTGTTTTTT
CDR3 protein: CASSQAPPWELFF

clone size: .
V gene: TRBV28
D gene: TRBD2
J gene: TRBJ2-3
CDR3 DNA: TGTGCCAGCAGTTTACCCGGGGAGGGGATCACAGATACGCAGTATTTT
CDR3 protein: CASSLPGEGITDTQYF

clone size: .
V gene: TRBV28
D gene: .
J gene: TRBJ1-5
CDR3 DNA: TGTGCCAGCAGTTTAAACCCACCGGGGGCAAATCAGCCCCAGCATTTT
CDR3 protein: CASSLNPPGANQPQHF

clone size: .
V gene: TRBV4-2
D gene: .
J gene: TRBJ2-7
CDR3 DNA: TGTGCCAGCAGCCCTGGCGGCGAGCAGTACTTC
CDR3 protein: CASSPGGEQYF

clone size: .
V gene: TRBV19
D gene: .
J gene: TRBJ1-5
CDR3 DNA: TGTGCCAGTAGTAGAGTAACGGGAACAGGGAGAAATCAGCCCCAGCATTTT
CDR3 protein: CASSRVTGTGRNQPQHF

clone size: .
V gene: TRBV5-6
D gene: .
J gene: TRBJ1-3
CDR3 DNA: TGTGCCAGCAGCTCCGTCGATGATGGAGGAAACACCATATATTTT
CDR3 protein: CASSSVDDGGNTIYF

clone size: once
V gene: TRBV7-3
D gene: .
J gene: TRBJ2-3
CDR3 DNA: TGTGCCAGCAGCTTAACTCGGCGGGGTAAGGGGGATACGCAGTATTTT
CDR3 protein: CASSLTRRGKGDTQYF

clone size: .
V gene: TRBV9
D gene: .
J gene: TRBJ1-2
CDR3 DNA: TGTGCCAGCAGCGTATCACGGAGTCTCGATGGCTACACCTTC
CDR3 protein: CASSVSRSLDGYTF

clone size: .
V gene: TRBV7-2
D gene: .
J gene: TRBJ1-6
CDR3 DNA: TGTGCCAGCAGCTCGATCCGACCCCTTAATTCACCCCTCCACTTT
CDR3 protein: CASSSIRPLNSPLHF

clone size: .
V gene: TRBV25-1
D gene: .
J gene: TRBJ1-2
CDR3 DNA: TGTGCCAGCCGCAGCCCTACCTATGGCTACACCTTC
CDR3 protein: CASRSPTYGYTF

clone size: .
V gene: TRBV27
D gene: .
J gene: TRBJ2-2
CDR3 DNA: TGTGCCAGCAGTTTATTAAGAGTTTCCGGGCCCAACACCGGGGAGCTGTTTTTT
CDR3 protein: CASSLLRVSGPNTGELFF

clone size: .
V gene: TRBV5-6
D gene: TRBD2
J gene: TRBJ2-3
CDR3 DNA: TGTGCCAGCAGACCTAGGACTAGCCGCGACCTCACAGATACGCAGTATTTT
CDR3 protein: CASRPRTSRDLTDTQYF

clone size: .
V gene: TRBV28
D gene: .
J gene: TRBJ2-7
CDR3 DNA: TGTGCCAGCAGTTTATTCGGGGTATCCGAGCAGTACTTC
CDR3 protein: CASSLFGVSEQYF

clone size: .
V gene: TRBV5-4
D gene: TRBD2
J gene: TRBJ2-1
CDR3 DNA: TGTGCCAGCACTCCTCCGGGACTATCCTCCTACAATGAGCAGTTCTTC
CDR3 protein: CASTPPGLSSYNEQFF

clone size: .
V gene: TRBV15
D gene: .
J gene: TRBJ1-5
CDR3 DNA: TGTGCCACCAGCGAACGCAGGACTGTTAGCAATCAGCCCCAGCATTTT
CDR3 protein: CATSERRTVSNQPQHF

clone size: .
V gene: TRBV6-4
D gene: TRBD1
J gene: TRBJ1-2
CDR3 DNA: TGTGCCAGCAGTGACGGGACAGGGGCAAATGGCTACACCTTC
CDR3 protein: CASSDGTGANGYTF

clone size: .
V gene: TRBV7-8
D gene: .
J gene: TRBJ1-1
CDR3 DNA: TGTGCCAGCAGCTTCCCCAAGACAGGGAACACTGAAGCTTTCTTT
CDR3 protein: CASSFPKTGNTEAFF

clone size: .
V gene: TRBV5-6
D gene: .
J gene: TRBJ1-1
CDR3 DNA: TGTGCCAGCAGCGATCCGGGACACCCGCCGGGGAACACTGAAGCTTTCTTT
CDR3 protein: CASSDPGHPPGNTEAFF

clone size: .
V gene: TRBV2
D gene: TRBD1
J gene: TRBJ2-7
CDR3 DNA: TGTGCCAGCAGGGATCCCGGGACAGGGGTCCACGAGCAGTACTTC
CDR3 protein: CASRDPGTGVHEQYF

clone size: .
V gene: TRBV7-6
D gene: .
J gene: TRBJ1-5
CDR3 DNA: TGTGCCAGCAGCCTGGCAGGATACAATCAGCCCCAGCATTTT
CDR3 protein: CASSLAGYNQPQHF

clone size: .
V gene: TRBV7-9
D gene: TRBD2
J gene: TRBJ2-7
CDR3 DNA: TGTGCCAGCAGCCAGGGACTAGCGGCCTACGAGCAGTACTTC
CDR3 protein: CASSQGLAAYEQYF

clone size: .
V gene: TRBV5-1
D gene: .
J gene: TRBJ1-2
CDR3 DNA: TGCGCCAGCAGCCCGGACGTCGATGGTTGGGGCTATGGCTACACCTTC
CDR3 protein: CASSPDVDGWGYGYTF

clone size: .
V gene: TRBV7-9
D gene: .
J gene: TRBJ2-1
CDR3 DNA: TGTGCCAGCAGCTGGGGGGGGCTAGCACCCGGGGATGAGCAGTTCTTC
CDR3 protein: CASSWGGLAPGDEQFF

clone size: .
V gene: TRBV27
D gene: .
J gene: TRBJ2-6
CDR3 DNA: TGTGCCAGCCGCCTCGGTAGGAGTGGGGCCAACGTCCTGACTTTC
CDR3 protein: CASRLGRSGANVLTF

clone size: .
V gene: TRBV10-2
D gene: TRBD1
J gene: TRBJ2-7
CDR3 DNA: TGCGCCAGCATTTTAGACAGGGGCTACGAGCAGTACTTC
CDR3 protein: CASILDRGYEQYF

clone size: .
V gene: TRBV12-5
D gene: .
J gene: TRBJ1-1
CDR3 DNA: TGTGCTAGTGCCAAATTACGGGGCCCCATGAACACTGAAGCTTTCTTT
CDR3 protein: CASAKLRGPMNTEAFF

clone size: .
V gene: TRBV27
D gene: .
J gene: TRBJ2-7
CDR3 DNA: TGTGCCAGCAGTTTATACGGGGATGGCGAGCAGTACTTC
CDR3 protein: CASSLYGDGEQYF